Presented here are 16 T cell receptor beta chains from one specimen sequenced in a study of cytomegalovirus exposure and HLA in healthy donors. Amplification used 60 Vbeta primers and 13 Jbeta primers. Sequencing used immunoSEQ multiplex PCR; TCRdb keeps in-frame clones, though not all of them. The table lists roughly 250,000 clones, 80% of them singletons. The sequencing sample was made of PBMCs. Every receptor here comes from a girl aged 2-10 years in good health and CMV-seronegative.

The J gene is TRBJ2-1, the V gene TRBV19; 7 bases are shared with TRBD2. The V gene's germline CDR1 is LNHDA and CDR2 SQIVND (reference sequence). V shed 3 bases and J 4 bases; nucleotides not matched to a gene: 3. The CDR3 length is 14 residues. The CDR3 sequence is CASSITGGYNEQFF. As DNA, the CDR3 is TGTGCCAGTAGTATCACCGGGGGGTACAATGAGCAGTTCTTC.

V gene TRBV7-9 combines with J gene TRBJ2-1, with 7 nucleotides matching TRBD1. CDR3 length equals 14 residues. The trim removed 5 bases at V and 3 bases at J, leaving 4 bases unmatched. Germline lookup yields CDR1 SEHNR and CDR2 FQNEAQ (reference sequence). CDR3 sequence: CASSPGQFYNEQFF. DNA of the CDR3: TGTGCCAGCAGCCCGGGACAGTTCTACAATGAGCAGTTCTTC.

For this clone: Other DNA sequences of this sample code for an identical CDR3. J is TRBJ2-2 and V is TRBV28; D is possibly TRBD2 (7 bases). This CDR3 has 14 amino acids. CDR1 is MDHEN, CDR2 SYDVKM, per germline. V dropped 3 bases and J dropped 5 bases, with 10 bases sitting between them. The CDR3 sequence is CASSLGGRTGELFF. In nucleotides, the CDR3 is TGTGCCAGCAGTTTGGGGGGGCGAACCGGGGAGCTGTTTTTT.

This clone was recorded a few times. The V gene is TRBV7-9, the J gene TRBJ2-3; 7 bases line up with TRBD2. V was clipped by 2 bases and J by 0 bases; unmatched bases: 8. From germline, CDR1 is SEHNR and CDR2 FQNEAQ (reference sequence). This CDR3 region has 17 residues. CDR3 coding DNA: TGTGCCAGCAGCTTAAGGGCTAGCGGAAGGAGCACAGATACGCAGTATTTT. Translating it yields CASSLRASGRSTDTQYF.

The chain couples TRBV16 to TRBJ1-5; D ambiguous. V gave up 6 bases and J gave up 1 base, with 13 bases separating them. This CDR3 is built from 15 residues. Germline assignment: CDR1 KGHSY and CDR2 FQNENV. CDR3 bases: TGTGCCAGCAGTCGAATTACTAAGAGCAATCAGCCCCAGCATTTT. Translation: CASSRITKSNQPQHF.

This chain connects TRBV5-4 to TRBJ2-5; 11 bases fit TRBD2. J lost 2 bases, V lost 5 bases, and 8 bases had no gene match. From germline, CDR1 is SGHNT and CDR2 YYREEE (reference sequence). The length of the CDR3 is 16 residues. CDR3 amino acids: CASRSSPSGGQETQYF. DNA for the CDR3: TGTGCCAGCAGATCTTCCCCTAGCGGGGGGCAAGAGACCCAGTACTTC. Based on the CDR3 plus reference TRBV5-4 and TRBJ2-5, the full variable domain is ETGVTQSPTHLIKTRGQQVTLRCSSQSGHNTVSWYQQALGQGPQFIFQYYREEENGRGNFPPRFSGLQFPNYSSELNVNALELDDSALYLCASRSSPSGGQETQYFGPGTRLLVL.

The genes are TRBV7-6 and TRBJ1-2; D not certain. Germline V gene data show CDR1 as SGHVS and CDR2 as FNYEAQ. Between the trimmed V and J ends, which lost 1 base and 3 bases, there was a span of 18 bases. The CDR3 consists of 17 residues. CDR3 sequence (DNA): TGTGCCAGCAGCTTAGGGCCCCACAGAGACCTCGACTATGGCTACACCTTC. Encoded protein: CASSLGPHRDLDYGYTF.

This chain joins TRBV30 and TRBJ2-3; 8 positions agree with TRBD2. CDR1 is GTSNPN, CDR2 SVGIG, per germline (reference sequence). The CDR3 totals 14 residues. With V trimmed by 2 bases and J by 4 bases, 5 bases remained unmatched. CDR3: CAWSSGAGADTQYF. In nucleotides, the CDR3 is TGTGCCTGGAGTTCTGGAGCGGGGGCAGATACGCAGTATTTT.

The sample holds a few counts of this clone. This sequence joins TRBV6-6 and TRBJ1-3; 7 bases align to TRBD1. This CDR3 spans 15 amino acids. The germline V gene encodes CDR1 MNHNY and CDR2 SVGAGI (reference sequence). V shed 4 bases, J shed 0 bases, and the junction held 3 bases outside the gene matches. The CDR3, as DNA: TGTGCCAGCAGTTCAGGGGGAGACTCTGGAAACACCATATATTTT. It specifies CASSSGGDSGNTIYF.

Points on this clone: At one end, the junction sequence differs from germline, possibly due to a read error. The rearrangement joins TRBV5-1 to TRBJ1-1; 8 bases agree with TRBD1. The CDR3 extends over 14 amino acids. Germline-derived CDR1 and CDR2 are SGHRS and YFSETQ. The CDR3, as DNA: TGCACCAGCAGCGGCGGGACAGGTTACACTGAAGCTTTCTTT. Its translation: CTSSGGTGYTEAFF. The full variable domain, in which reference TRBV5-1 and TRBJ1-1 provide the parts outside the CDR3, is KAGVTQTPRYLIKTRGQQVTLSCSPISGHRSVSWYQQTPGQGLQFLFEYFSETQRNKGNFPGRFSGRQFSNSRSEMNVSTLELGDSALYLCTSSGGTGYTEAFFGQGTRLTVV.

The rearrangement links TRBV6-6 to TRBJ1-3; D is uncertain. The CDR3 spans 14 residues. With 8 bases removed from V and 0 bases from J, the gap between germline ends came to 11 bases. Germline V CDR1 and CDR2: MNHNY, SVGAGI (reference sequence). DNA of the CDR3: TGTGCCAGCCAAAGTAGATCCTCTGGAAACACCATATATTTT. Translating it yields CASQSRSSGNTIYF.

A few counts support this clone. The V gene is TRBV10-1, the J gene TRBJ2-1; 8 bases fit TRBD1. J lost 0 bases, V lost 6 bases, and 4 bases had no gene match. The length of the CDR3 is 15 residues. Germline CDR1 is WNHNN and CDR2 is SYGVQD (reference sequence). The CDR3 reads CASRTGTGSYNEQFF. In DNA, the CDR3 is TGCGCCAGCAGAACCGGGACAGGCTCCTACAATGAGCAGTTCTTC.

A single count supports this clone. The V gene is TRBV7-9, the J gene TRBJ1-6; 9 bases align to TRBD1. There are 15 residues in the CDR3. V lost 4 bases and J lost 7; bases outside the gene matches: 5. Germline V gene data show CDR1 as SEHNR and CDR2 as FQNEAQ (reference sequence). CDR3 nucleotides: TGTGCCAGCAGCTCCAGACAGGGGGGAAATTCACCCCTCCACTTT. This translates into CASSSRQGGNSPLHF.

The count of this clone is one. V gene TRBV5-1 combines with J gene TRBJ2-1; D possibly corresponds to TRBD2 (5 bases). In germline, CDR1 is SGHRS, CDR2 YFSETQ. This CDR3 spans 16 amino acids. The germline V and J ends were trimmed by 4 bases and 7 bases, with 21 bases remaining between them. DNA of the CDR3: TGCGCCAGCAGCCCTGGCCTAGCCTCCTCGGGTAATGAGCAGTTCTTC. The encoded protein is CASSPGLASSGNEQFF.

The V call is TRBV28, the J call TRBJ1-5, with 11 nucleotides matching TRBD1. This CDR3 comprises 14 residues. In germline, CDR1 is MDHEN, CDR2 SYDVKM. V dropped 7 bases and J dropped 5; count of bases not matched to a gene: 4. The CDR3 here is CASTRTGGYQPQHF. The CDR3 nucleotides are TGTGCCAGCACCCGGACAGGGGGCTATCAGCCCCAGCATTTT.

The chain couples TRBV27 to TRBJ2-3; TRBD1 matches at 8 bases. Germline CDR1 MNHEY, CDR2 SMNVEV (reference sequence). This CDR3 spans 15 amino acids. With V trimmed by 2 bases and J by 6 bases, 7 bases remained unmatched. CDR3 bases: TGTGCCAGCAGTTTAGGGGGGACAGGAGGCGATACGCAGTATTTT. Protein product: CASSLGGTGGDTQYF.